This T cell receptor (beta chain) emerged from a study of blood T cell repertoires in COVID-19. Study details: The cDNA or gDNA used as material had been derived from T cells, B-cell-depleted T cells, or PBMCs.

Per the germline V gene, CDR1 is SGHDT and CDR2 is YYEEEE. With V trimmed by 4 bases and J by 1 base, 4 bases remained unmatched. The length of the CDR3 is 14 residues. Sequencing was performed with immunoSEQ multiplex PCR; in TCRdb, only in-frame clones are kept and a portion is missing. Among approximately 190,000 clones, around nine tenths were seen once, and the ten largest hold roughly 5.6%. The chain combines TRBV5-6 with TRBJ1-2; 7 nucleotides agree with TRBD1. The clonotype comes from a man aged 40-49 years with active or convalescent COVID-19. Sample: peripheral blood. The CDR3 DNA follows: TGTGCCAGCAGCCTCCACAGGGGTAACTATGGCTACACCTTC. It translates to CASSLHRGNYGYTF.